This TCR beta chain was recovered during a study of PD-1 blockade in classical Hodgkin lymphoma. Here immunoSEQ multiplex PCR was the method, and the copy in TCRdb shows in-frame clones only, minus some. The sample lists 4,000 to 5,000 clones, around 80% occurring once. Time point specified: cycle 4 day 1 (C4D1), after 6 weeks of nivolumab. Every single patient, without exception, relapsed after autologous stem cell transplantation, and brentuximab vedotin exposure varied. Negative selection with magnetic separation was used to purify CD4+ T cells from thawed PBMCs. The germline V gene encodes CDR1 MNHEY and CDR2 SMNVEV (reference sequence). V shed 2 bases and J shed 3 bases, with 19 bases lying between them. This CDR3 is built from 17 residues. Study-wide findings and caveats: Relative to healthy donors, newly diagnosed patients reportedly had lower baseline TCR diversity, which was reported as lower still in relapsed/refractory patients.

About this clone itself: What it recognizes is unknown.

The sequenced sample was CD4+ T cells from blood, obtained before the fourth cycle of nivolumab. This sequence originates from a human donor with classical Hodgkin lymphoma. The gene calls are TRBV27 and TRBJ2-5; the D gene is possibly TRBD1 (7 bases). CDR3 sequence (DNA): TGTGCCAGCAGTTTAAAGGCGCCAGGGGGGTATGAAGAGACCCAGTACTTC. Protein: CASSLKAPGGYEETQYF.